This T cell receptor (beta chain) came from a study of CD8+ T cells in alopecia areata (dated by TCRdb to the late 2010s). In terms of the full investigation: The treated patients took part in an open-label pilot trial in which moderate-to-severe alopecia areata was treated with oral tofacitinib at 5 to 10 mg twice daily. Tofacitinib was given for 6 to 18 months, followed by 6 months of follow-up off drug to assess delayed response and recurrence. The SALT score, which quantifies the percentage of affected scalp surface area, was used to measure disease severity in treated patients. The study used high-throughput TCRbeta sequencing to examine T cell clonal expansion in alopecia areata, in both the C3H/HeJ mouse model and human patients. Human TCRbeta sequencing covered scalp tissue and sorted CD4+ and CD8+ peripheral blood T cells from patchy and totalis/universalis alopecia areata patients and healthy controls. Biopsies were taken from tofacitinib-treated patients at baseline and at 4 and 24 weeks of treatment, and a later scalp biopsy was taken in several of the tofacitinib-treated patients. Clonality in the scalp was compared among normal scalp (n=4), patchy alopecia areata scalp (n=8), and alopecia totalis/universalis scalp (n=8). The RNA source kit depended on sample type: the PAXgene miRNA kit for fixed scalp, the miRNeasy kit for PBMCs, and the RNeasy kit for mouse skin. TCRbeta CDR3 regions were amplified by immunoSEQ multiplex PCR using 35 Vbeta forward and 13 Jbeta reverse primers.

Receptor amplification or capture employed the immunoSEQ multiplex PCR assay. To provide template for TCR sequencing, every sample had RNA extracted and reverse transcribed into cDNA. SuperScript III was used to make first-strand cDNA, primed with a 2:1 mix of oligo-dT and random hexamers. Amplification bias was assessed with a synthetic immune receptor repertoire, and residual bias was removed computationally. Per the original workflow: Raw reads were preprocessed for error removal, and CDR3 was defined according to IMGT conventions as running from the conserved cysteine to phenylalanine. Clonality was calculated as 1 minus Shannon entropy normalized by log2 of the number of productive unique TCRs. Scalp TCRbeta sequences were cross-referenced with sorted blood CD4 and CD8 repertoires so that the CD4 or CD8 identity of scalp clones could be inferred. This immuneACCESS table, as held by TCRdb, lists in-frame sequences with V and J called but not all clones. Of the missing ones, under half trace to an unresolved V gene in checked studies; the others have no known cause. V and J calls and clone size are given by that table; D and trimming were obtained from the DNA. This sample holds 90,000 to 130,000 clones; 50% to 75% were observed only once. The ten largest make up 12% of the sample.

The CDR3 runs 13 residues from the cysteine to the phenylalanine. The kept DNA is CDR3 alone, 39 bases in frame from the first base. For CDR1 and CDR2, the germline V gene (reference sequence) lists LNHDA and SQIVND. Here V drops 3 bases and J drops 3 bases, and the junction holds 2 bases not matched to any gene. Details on this clone: Its antigen is not yet known. Base qualities were left out, and no much larger clone turns up one base away.

What this sample's time point label stands for: 24 weeks on oral tofacitinib. The sample's treatment or condition label, in plain terms: oral pan-JAK inhibitor, 5-10 mg twice daily. Lesional scalp punch biopsies and peripheral blood were obtained from alopecia areata patients. After PBMCs were isolated by density centrifugation and stained for CD3, CD4 and CD8, a FACSAria was used to sort CD4+ and CD8+ T cells. The research as a whole found: Scalp clonality and the number of expanded CD8+ clones among the top 100 scalp clones were significantly decreased by tofacitinib. Unlike mouse skin, which is dominated by gammadelta T cells, normal human skin has resident alphabeta T cells that are also sequenced, and this complicates analysis of the scalp TCR repertoire. Lesional scalp, especially in alopecia totalis/universalis, showed higher clonality and more expanded CD8+ clones than normal scalp, suggesting antigenic drive. Many expanded lesional clones were found to persist in scalp and blood during tofacitinib treatment, and relapse after treatment cessation may be partly explained by this persistence. Because the treated cohort was small and had only one nonresponder, larger studies are needed to examine links between baseline CD8+ expansion and response. Shared TCR sequences between patients were less evident than in mice, which may be partly attributable to HLA diversity in the patient population.

This TCR was sampled from a human donor with alopecia areata. Sequencing used CD8+ T cells sorted from blood, obtained at week 24, from a patient treated with tofacitinib. The chain joins TRBV19 to TRBJ2-7; 7 central nucleotides agree with TRBD1. The bases read TGTGCCAGTAGTATCGACAGGGACTACGAGCAGTACTTC. Its protein is CASSIDRDYEQYF.